The 20 T cell receptor beta chains listed next were all sequenced from one sample in a study of blood T cell repertoires in COVID-19. Profiled with immunoSEQ multiplex PCR; TCRdb holds only in-frame clones, not every one. The sample contains around 120,000 clones, almost 90% of which appear only once. Sequenced input: peripheral blood. These receptors were obtained from an older woman with COVID-19, enrolled during active disease.

The CDR3 bases are TGTGCCAGCAGCTTAGGCGGGGGAGGAAACACCATATATTTT. Translated, it gives CASSLGGGGNTIYF. This sequence joins TRBV13 and TRBJ1-3, with D possibly being TRBD1 (5 bases). Germline CDR1 PRHDT, CDR2 FYEKMQ (reference sequence). The V gene lost 0 bases and the J gene lost 4 bases, with 7 bases spanning the gap. CDR3 length: 14 residues.

The V call is TRBV7-2, the J call TRBJ2-5, with TRBD2 matching over 13 bases. Germline-derived CDR1 and CDR2 are SGHTA and FQGNSA. The CDR3 is 14 amino acids. V gave up 5 bases and J gave up 10 bases; unmatched junction bases: 7. This CDR3 reads CASSKLAGGRVQYF. The CDR3 nucleotides read TGTGCCAGCAGCAAACTAGCGGGGGGGCGGGTCCAGTACTTC. Complete variable domain (other parts from reference TRBV7-2 and TRBJ2-5): GAGVSQSPSNKVTEKGKDVELRCDPISGHTALYWYRQSLGQGLEFLIYFQGNSAPDKSGLPSDRFSAERTGGSVSTLTIQRTQQEDSAVYLCASSKLAGGRVQYFGPGTRLLVL.

V is TRBV9 and J is TRBJ1-3; 10 bases match TRBD1. V shed 3 bases and J 4 bases; nucleotides not matched to a gene: 19. The CDR3 has 20 residues. Per the germline V gene, CDR1 is SGDLS and CDR2 is YYNGEE. CDR3 protein: CASSAGSGTGAARAGNTIYF. The CDR3 bases are TGTGCCAGCAGCGCCGGGAGCGGGACAGGGGCAGCTAGGGCCGGAAACACCATATATTTT.

The gene calls are TRBV3-1 (or the pseudogene TRBV3-2) and TRBJ1-4; 9 nucleotides align to TRBD1. Germline-derived CDR1 and CDR2 are LGHDT and YNNKEL (reference sequence). The V segment lost 2 bases and the J segment 2 bases; nucleotides outside the gene matches: 9. The CDR3 is 18 amino acids. The CDR3 loop is CASSQHRDRASTNEKLFF. CDR3 bases: TGTGCCAGCAGCCAACACCGGGACAGGGCATCGACTAATGAAAAACTGTTTTTT.

The genes are TRBV7-2 and TRBJ1-5, with 8 bases identical to TRBD1. Germline trimming cut 5 bases from V and 4 bases from J; bases unmatched to any gene: 7. The V gene's germline CDR1 is SGHTA and CDR2 FQGNSA. The CDR3 runs 15 residues. In nucleotides, the CDR3 is TGTGCCAGCAGCCCCTCAACAGGGGGGAATCAGCCCCAGCATTTT. This gives the protein CASSPSTGGNQPQHF.

This chain joins TRBV15 and TRBJ2-5; D is possibly TRBD2 (6 bases). The CDR3 is made up of 16 amino acids. Trimming removed 2 bases from V and 2 bases from J, with 15 bases in between. Germline CDR1 is LNHNV and CDR2 is YYDKDF (reference sequence). For the CDR3, the DNA is TGTGCCACCAGCAGATCCCGACTAGTGGGGCAAGAGACCCAGTACTTC. Amino acid sequence: CATSRSRLVGQETQYF.

This clone was seen only once. V is TRBV30 and J is TRBJ2-7; D gene uncertain. Germline-derived CDR1 and CDR2 are GTSNPN and SVGIG (reference sequence). The CDR3 sequence is 15 residues long. Trimming removed 5 bases from V and 0 bases from J, with 17 bases in between. The CDR3 DNA is TGTGCCTGGTCTAACCCCCGACTGTTCTCCTACGAGCAGTACTTC. Protein: CAWSNPRLFSYEQYF.

This clone was recorded a few times. The chain combines TRBV7-9 with TRBJ1-2; D possibly corresponds to TRBD1 (5 bases). V dropped 5 bases and J dropped 8 bases, with 21 bases sitting between them. Germline V gives CDR1 SEHNR, CDR2 FQNEAQ (reference sequence). The CDR3 is 15 residues long. The CDR3 region is CASSRAGTPYAGYTF. CDR3 nucleotide sequence: TGTGCCAGCAGCCGTGCCGGGACTCCCTACGCGGGCTACACCTTC.

The chain employs TRBV27 and TRBJ1-6, with 7 nucleotides matching TRBD1. The CDR3 is 14 residues long. J was trimmed by 10 bases and V by 5 bases; bases with no gene match: 8. CDR1 and CDR2 (germline): MNHEY, SMNVEV (reference sequence). DNA for the CDR3: TGTGCCAGCAGTCCCCGGGACAGTAACTCACCCCTCCACTTT. Its translation: CASSPRDSNSPLHF.

The J gene is TRBJ2-3, the V gene TRBV5-1; 8 nucleotides line up with TRBD2. The germline CDR1 and CDR2 sequences are SGHRS and YFSETQ. This CDR3 is built from 17 residues. After removal of 3 bases from V and 1 base from J, the junction contained 10 bases not matched to a gene. CDR3 region: CASSSSPSGRGTDTQYF. The DNA of the CDR3 is TGCGCCAGCAGCTCCAGCCCTAGCGGGCGGGGCACAGATACGCAGTATTTT.

This sequence joins TRBV11-3 and TRBJ2-2; D remains unclear. This CDR3 is 13 amino acids long. The ends were cut back, 2 bases at V and 6 bases at J, with 7 bases in the middle. Germline-derived CDR1 and CDR2 are SGHNT and YENEEA. The CDR3 region is CASSLNQAGELFF. Written as DNA, the CDR3 is TGTGCCAGCAGCTTAAACCAGGCCGGGGAGCTGTTTTTT. Full variable domain (missing parts from reference TRBV11-3 and TRBJ2-2): EAGVVQSPRYKIIEKKQPVAFWCNPISGHNTLYWYLQNLGQGPELLIRYENEEAVDDSQLPKDRFSAERLKGVDSTLKIQPAELGDSAVYLCASSLNQAGELFFGEGSRLTVL.

V and J are TRBV7-2 and TRBJ2-2; 7 nucleotides align to TRBD2. V shed 0 bases and J 2 bases; nucleotides not matched to a gene: 3. Germline CDR1 and CDR2: SGHTA and FQGNSA. The CDR3 spans 16 residues. The CDR3 region has the DNA TGTGCCAGCAGCTTAGCCGGGGGGTACAACACCGGGGAGCTGTTTTTT. Amino acids: CASSLAGGYNTGELFF.

The J gene is TRBJ2-7, the V gene TRBV6-2 or TRBV6-3; no clear D gene. The CDR3 sequence is 14 residues long. Between the trimmed V and J ends, which lost 1 base and 2 bases, there was a span of 9 bases. The V gene's germline CDR1 is MNHEY and CDR2 SVGEGT. The CDR3 DNA reads TGTGCCAGCAGTTACTGGCAGGAAACCTACGAGCAGTACTTC. Its translation: CASSYWQETYEQYF.

The rearrangement links TRBV5-1 to TRBJ1-5; a possible D gene is TRBD1 (5 bases). The germline V gene encodes CDR1 SGHRS and CDR2 YFSETQ. V dropped 0 bases and J dropped 6 bases, with 10 bases sitting between them. This CDR3 has 14 residues. The CDR3 DNA follows: TGCGCCAGCAGCTTGGGCGGGGGGAGTCAGCCCCAGCATTTT. Its protein product is CASSLGGGSQPQHF.

The chain joins TRBV19 to TRBJ1-4; TRBD1 aligns across 7 bases. The CDR3 sequence is 16 residues long. Germline loops: CDR1 LNHDA, CDR2 SQIVND (reference sequence). V shed 5 bases, J shed 8 bases, and the junction held 14 bases outside the gene matches. The CDR3 DNA is TGTGCCAGTAGTGCTCCCCGACAGGGCGCAAGAGAAAAACTGTTTTTT. It translates to CASSAPRQGAREKLFF.

This clone was found once. J is TRBJ2-3 and V is TRBV7-9; weak D call: TRBD2 (7 bases). The CDR3 is 14 residues long. Trimming removed 3 bases from V and 5 bases from J, with 12 bases in between. CDR1 and CDR2 (germline): SEHNR, FQNEAQ (reference sequence). CDR3 sequence reads: CASSLAGAEDTQYF. The CDR3 DNA reads TGTGCCAGCAGCTTGGCGGGGGCCGAAGATACGCAGTATTTT.

This clone was observed a handful of times. The chain couples TRBV14 to TRBJ1-2, with D possibly TRBD1 on 5 matching bases. The CDR3 totals 13 residues. Germline loops: CDR1 SGHDN, CDR2 FVKESK. V shed 3 bases and J shed 5 bases, with 10 bases lying between them. The CDR3 sequence is CASSQGGVYGYTF. The CDR3 DNA reads TGTGCCAGCAGCCAGGGGGGAGTTTATGGCTACACCTTC.

This chain links TRBV5-5 with TRBJ1-4, with TRBD1 identical over 8 bases. The V gene end was trimmed by 3 bases and the J gene end by 8 bases; junction bases not matched to a gene: 6. There are 14 residues in the CDR3. Looked up from germline, CDR1 is SGHKS and CDR2 is YYEKEE (reference sequence). The CDR3 reads CASSWGTGGEKLFF. The CDR3 coding sequence is TGTGCCAGCAGCTGGGGGACAGGAGGGGAAAAACTGTTTTTT.

This chain uses TRBV7-8 with TRBJ2-7; 11 positions match TRBD2. Trimming removed 0 bases from V and 2 bases from J; junction bases left unmatched: 0. The CDR3 runs to 15 residues. Germline-derived CDR1 and CDR2 are SGHVS and FQNEAQ. The CDR3 DNA follows: TGTGCCAGCAGCTTAGCTAGCGGGGGGGCCTACGAGCAGTACTTC. Its protein product is CASSLASGGAYEQYF.

The chain couples TRBV29-1 to TRBJ1-2, with 7 bases lining up with TRBD1. Germline CDR1 is SQVTM and CDR2 is ANQGSEA. The CDR3 runs to 13 residues. V was clipped by 1 base and J by 5 bases; unmatched bases: 4. The CDR3 sequence: CSVEVGQVYGYTF. The DNA for the CDR3 is TGCAGCGTTGAAGTTGGACAGGTGTATGGCTACACCTTC.